One sample yielded the 5 T cell receptor beta chains listed below, sequenced in a study of identical twins. TCRdb reprocessed the 5' RACE reads with MiXCR, giving one entry per CDR3 protein. The table records about 530,000 distinct CDR3 sequences, about 15% of them present only once. These data were likewise used in another study, on yellow fever vaccine responses in identical twins.

The sequencing sample was made of CD4+ T cells sorted from blood. The receptors here all came from a woman aged 18-29 years in good health.

This chain connects TRBV3-1 to TRBJ1-4; D is unclear. Germline loops: CDR1 LGHDT, CDR2 YNNKEL (reference sequence). The CDR3 is 14 residues long. V gave up 1 base and J gave up 8 bases, with 11 bases separating them. This CDR3 reads CASSQGPQGEKLFF. In DNA form, the CDR3 reads TGTGCCAGCAGCCAAGGACCTCAAGGGGAAAAACTGTTTTTT.

This clonotype was counted many times. No DNA is shown, since the ends of the CDR3 on it are uncertain; the CDR3 is the one TCRdb lists. This sequence joins TRBV2 and TRBJ2-1. Both ends counted, the CDR3 spans 15 residues. Germline V gives CDR1 SNHLY, CDR2 FYNNEI. The CDR3 sequence: CASSDSVILSSSSFF.

The rearrangement uses TRBV2 and TRBJ1-6, with D uncertain. Trimming left V 4 bases short and J 7 bases short, with 8 bases between. The CDR3 is made up of 13 amino acids. Germline CDR1 and CDR2: SNHLY and FYNNEI. The CDR3 DNA reads TGTGCCAGCAGTGTTGGATGGAATTCACCCCTCCACTTT. Translation gives CASSVGWNSPLHF.

This clonotype was detected a few times. The J gene is TRBJ2-1, the V gene TRBV5-1; 9 positions agree with TRBD1. Looked up from germline, CDR1 is SGHRS and CDR2 is YFSETQ. V dropped 2 bases and J dropped 6; count of bases not matched to a gene: 6. This CDR3 contains 15 residues. CDR3 DNA sequence: TGCGCCAGCAGCTTCCCGGGACAGGGAATCAATGAGCAGTTCTTC. Translation: CASSFPGQGINEQFF.

V usage is TRBV20-1 and J usage is TRBJ2-5; 10 nucleotides match TRBD2. This CDR3 is built from 15 residues. The germline V gene encodes CDR1 DFQATT and CDR2 SNEGSKA (reference sequence). V shed 0 bases, J shed 4 bases, and the junction held 5 bases outside the gene matches. CDR3 amino acids: CSARDPASGGETQYF. DNA for the CDR3: TGCAGTGCTAGAGATCCGGCTAGCGGGGGAGAGACCCAGTACTTC.